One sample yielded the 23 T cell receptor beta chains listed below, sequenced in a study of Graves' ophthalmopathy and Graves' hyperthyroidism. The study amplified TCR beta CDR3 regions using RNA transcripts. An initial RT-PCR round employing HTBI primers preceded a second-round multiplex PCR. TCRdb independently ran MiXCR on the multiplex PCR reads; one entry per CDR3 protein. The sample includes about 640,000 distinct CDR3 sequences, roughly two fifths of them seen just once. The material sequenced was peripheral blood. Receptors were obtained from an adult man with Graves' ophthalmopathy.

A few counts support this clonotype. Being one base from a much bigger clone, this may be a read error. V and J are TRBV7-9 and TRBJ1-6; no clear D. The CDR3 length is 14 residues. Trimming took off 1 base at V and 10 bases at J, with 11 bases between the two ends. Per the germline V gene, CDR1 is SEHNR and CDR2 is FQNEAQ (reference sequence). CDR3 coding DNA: TGTGCCAGCAGCTTAGGTGTGGTTGAGTCACCCCTCCACTTT. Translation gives CASSLGVVESPLHF.

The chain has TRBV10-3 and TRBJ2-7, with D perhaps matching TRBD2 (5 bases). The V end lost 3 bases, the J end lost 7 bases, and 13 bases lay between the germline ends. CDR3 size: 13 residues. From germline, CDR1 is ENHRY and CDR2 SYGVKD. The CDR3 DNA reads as TGTGCCATCAGTGATTTTCGGGATGGTGAGCAGTACTTC. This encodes CAISDFRDGEQYF.

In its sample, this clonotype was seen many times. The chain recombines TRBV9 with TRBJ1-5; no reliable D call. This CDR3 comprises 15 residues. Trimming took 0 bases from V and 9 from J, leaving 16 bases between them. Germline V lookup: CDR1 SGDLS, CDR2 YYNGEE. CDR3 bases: TGTGCCAGCAGCGTAGGGGTAGAGGCCGGGAGGCCCCAGCATTTT. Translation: CASSVGVEAGRPQHF.

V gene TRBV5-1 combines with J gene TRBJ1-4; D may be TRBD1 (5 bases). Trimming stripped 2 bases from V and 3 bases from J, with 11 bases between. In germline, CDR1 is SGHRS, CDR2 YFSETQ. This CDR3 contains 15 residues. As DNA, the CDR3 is TGCGCCAGCAGCTTATCCGGGGGAGCTAATGAAAAACTGTTTTTT. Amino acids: CASSLSGGANEKLFF.

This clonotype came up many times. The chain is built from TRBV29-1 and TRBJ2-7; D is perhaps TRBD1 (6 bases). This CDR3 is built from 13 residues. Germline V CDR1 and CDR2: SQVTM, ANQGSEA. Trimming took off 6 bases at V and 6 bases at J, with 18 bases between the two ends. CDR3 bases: TGCAGCGTCGGGGTAGGGGGTAGGGTCGAGCAGTACTTC. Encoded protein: CSVGVGGRVEQYF.

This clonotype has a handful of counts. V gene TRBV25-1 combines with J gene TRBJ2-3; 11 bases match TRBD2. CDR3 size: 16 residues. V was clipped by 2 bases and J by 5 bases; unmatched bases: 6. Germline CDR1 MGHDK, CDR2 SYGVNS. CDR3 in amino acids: CASSERLAGLGDTQYF. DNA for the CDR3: TGTGCCAGCAGTGAAAGACTAGCGGGGCTGGGAGATACGCAGTATTTT.

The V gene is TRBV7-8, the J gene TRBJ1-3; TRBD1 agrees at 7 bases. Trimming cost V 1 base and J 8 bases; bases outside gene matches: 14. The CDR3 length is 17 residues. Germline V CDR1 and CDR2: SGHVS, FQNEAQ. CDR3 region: CASSLDTGAAAGYTIYF. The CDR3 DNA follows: TGTGCCAGCAGCTTAGACACAGGGGCGGCGGCGGGCTACACCATATATTTT.

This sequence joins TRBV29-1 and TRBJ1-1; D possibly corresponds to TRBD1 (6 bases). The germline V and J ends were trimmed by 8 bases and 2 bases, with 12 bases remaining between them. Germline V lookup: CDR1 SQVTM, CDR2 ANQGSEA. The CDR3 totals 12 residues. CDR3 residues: CSLSRGNTEAFF. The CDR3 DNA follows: TGCAGCTTAAGCAGGGGCAACACTGAAGCTTTCTTT. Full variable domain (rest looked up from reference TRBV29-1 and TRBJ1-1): SAVISQKPSRDICQRGTSLTIQCQVDSQVTMMFWYRQQPGQSLTLIATANQGSEATYESGFVIDKFPISRPNLTFSTLTVSNMSPEDSSIYLCSLSRGNTEAFFGQGTRLTVV.

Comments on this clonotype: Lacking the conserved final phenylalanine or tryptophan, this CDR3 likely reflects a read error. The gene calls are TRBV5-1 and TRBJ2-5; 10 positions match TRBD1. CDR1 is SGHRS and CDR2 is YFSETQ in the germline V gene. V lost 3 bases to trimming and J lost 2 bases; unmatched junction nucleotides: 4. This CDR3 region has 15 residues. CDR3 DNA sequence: TGCGCCAGCAGCTCCTGGACAGGGGGTCAAGAGACCCAGTACGTC. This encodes CASSSWTGGQETQYV.

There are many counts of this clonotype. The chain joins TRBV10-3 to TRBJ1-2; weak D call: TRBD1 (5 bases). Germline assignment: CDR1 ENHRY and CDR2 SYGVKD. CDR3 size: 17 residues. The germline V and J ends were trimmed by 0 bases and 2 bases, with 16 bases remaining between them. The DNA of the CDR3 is TGTGCCATCAGTGAGTCAACCTACAGGAAAGCGAACTATGGCTACACCTTC. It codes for CAISESTYRKANYGYTF.

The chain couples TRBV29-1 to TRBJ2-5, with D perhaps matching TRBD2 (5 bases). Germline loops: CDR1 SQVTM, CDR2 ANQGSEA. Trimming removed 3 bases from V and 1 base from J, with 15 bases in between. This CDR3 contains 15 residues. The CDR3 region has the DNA TGCAGCGTTGAGTCTAGCAGCTCGCCCCAAGAGACCCAGTACTTC. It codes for CSVESSSSPQETQYF.

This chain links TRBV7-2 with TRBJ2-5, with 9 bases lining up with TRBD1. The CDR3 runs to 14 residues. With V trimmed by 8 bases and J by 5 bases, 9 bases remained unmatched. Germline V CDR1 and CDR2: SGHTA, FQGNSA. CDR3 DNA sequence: TGTGCCAGCGGCCCGGGACAGGGCGCGGAGACCCAGTACTTC. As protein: CASGPGQGAETQYF.

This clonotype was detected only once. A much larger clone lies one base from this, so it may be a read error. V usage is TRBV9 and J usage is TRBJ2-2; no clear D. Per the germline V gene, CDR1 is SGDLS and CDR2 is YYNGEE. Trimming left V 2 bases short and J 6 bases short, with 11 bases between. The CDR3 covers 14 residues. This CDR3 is CASSVTGSAGELFF. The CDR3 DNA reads TGTGCCAGCAGCGTGACGGGTTCTGCCGGGGAGCTGTTTTTT.

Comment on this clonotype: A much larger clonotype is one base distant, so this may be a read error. The CDR3 loop is CASSVDQGGTQYF. The CDR3 DNA sequence: TGTGCCAGCAGCGTAGATCAGGGGGGGACCCAGTACTTC. The rearrangement links TRBV9 to TRBJ2-5; tentatively, D is TRBD1 (7 bases). Germline CDR1 SGDLS, CDR2 YYNGEE. Between the trimmed V and J ends, which lost 0 bases and 7 bases, there was a span of 10 bases. The CDR3 runs 13 residues.

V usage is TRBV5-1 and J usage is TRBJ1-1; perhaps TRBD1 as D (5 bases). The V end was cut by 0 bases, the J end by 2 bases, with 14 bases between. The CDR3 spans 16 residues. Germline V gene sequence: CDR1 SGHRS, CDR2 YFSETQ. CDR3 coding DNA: TGCGCCAGCAGCTTGGGATGGGGTAGGGGCAACACTGAAGCTTTCTTT. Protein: CASSLGWGRGNTEAFF.

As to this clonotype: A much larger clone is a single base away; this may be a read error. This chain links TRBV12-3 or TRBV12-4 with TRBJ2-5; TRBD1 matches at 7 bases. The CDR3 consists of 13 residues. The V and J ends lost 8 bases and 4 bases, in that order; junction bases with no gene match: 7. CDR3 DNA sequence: TGTGCCAGCGAGGGGGCCGGGCGAGAGACCCAGTACTTC. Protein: CASEGAGRETQYF.

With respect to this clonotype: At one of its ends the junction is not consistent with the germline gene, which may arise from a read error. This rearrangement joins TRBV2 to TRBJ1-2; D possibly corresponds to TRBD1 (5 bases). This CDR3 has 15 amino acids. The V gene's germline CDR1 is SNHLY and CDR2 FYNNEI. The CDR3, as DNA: TGTGCCAGCAGGTATGAGGGGTCCGCAAACTATGGCTACGCCTTC. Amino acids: CASRYEGSANYGYAF.

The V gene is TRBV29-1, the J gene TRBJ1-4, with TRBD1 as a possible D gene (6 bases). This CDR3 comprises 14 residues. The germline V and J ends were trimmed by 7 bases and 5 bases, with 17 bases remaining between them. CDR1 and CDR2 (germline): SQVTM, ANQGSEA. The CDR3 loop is CSAGVAGENEKLFF. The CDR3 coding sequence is TGCAGCGCTGGGGTAGCAGGGGAAAATGAAAAACTGTTTTTT.

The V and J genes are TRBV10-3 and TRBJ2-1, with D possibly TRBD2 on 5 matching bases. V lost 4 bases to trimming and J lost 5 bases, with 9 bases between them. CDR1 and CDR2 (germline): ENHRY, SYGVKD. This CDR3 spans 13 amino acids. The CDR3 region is CAISVRADNEQFF. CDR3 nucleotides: TGTGCCATCAGTGTTCGAGCGGACAATGAGCAGTTCTTC.

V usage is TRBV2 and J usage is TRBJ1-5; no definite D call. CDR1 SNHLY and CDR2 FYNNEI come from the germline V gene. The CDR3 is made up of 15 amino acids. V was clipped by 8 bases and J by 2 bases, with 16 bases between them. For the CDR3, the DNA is TGTGCCAGCTCACCGACCCCCCGGGGCAATCAGCCCCAGCATTTT. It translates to CASSPTPRGNQPQHF.

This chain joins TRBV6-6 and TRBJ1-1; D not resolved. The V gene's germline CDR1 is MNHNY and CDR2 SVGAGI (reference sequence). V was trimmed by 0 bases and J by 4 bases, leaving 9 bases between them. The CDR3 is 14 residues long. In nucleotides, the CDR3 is TGTGCCAGCAGTTACTCGAAAGAGGCCACTGAAGCTTTCTTT. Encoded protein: CASSYSKEATEAFF.

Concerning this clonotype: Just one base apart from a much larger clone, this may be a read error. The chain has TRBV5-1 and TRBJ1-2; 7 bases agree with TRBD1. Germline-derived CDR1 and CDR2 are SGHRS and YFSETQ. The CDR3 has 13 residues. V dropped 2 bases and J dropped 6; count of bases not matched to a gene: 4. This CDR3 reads CASSFEGADGYTF. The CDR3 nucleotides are TGCGCCAGCAGCTTCGAGGGGGCGGATGGCTACACCTTC.

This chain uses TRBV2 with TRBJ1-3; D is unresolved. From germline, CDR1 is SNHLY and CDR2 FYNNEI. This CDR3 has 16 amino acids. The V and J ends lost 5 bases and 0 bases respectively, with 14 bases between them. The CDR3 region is CASSLGQIDSGNTIYF. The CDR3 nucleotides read TGTGCCAGCAGTTTGGGCCAGATCGACTCTGGAAACACCATATATTTT. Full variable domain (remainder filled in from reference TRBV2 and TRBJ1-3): EPEVTQTPSHQVTQMGQEVILRCVPISNHLYFYWYRQILGQKVEFLVSFYNNEISEKSEIFDDQFSVERPDGSNFTLKIRSTKLEDSAMYFCASSLGQIDSGNTIYFGEGSWLTVV.